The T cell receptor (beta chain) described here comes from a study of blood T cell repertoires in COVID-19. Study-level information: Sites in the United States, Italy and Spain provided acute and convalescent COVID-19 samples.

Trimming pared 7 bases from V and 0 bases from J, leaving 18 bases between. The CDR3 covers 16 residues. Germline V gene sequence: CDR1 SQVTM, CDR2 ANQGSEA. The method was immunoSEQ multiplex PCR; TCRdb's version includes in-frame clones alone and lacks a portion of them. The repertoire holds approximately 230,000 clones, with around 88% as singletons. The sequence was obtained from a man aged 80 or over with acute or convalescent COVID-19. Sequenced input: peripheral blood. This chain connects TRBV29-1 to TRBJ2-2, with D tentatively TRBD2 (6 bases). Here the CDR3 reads CSGALWGGTNTGELFF. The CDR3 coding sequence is TGCAGCGGGGCATTATGGGGAGGTACGAACACCGGGGAGCTGTTTTTT.